What follows are 14 T cell receptor beta chains derived from one specimen sequenced in a study of blood T cell repertoires in COVID-19. Here immunoSEQ multiplex PCR was the method, and the copy in TCRdb shows in-frame clones only, minus some. The sample lists about 220,000 clones; just over 85% were seen once. The sample was PBMCs or T cells enriched from blood (not recorded which). These receptors came from a woman aged 40 to 55 with acute COVID-19.

This chain connects TRBV4-3 to TRBJ1-6; 7 nucleotides match TRBD1. Germline values: CDR1 LGHNA, CDR2 YSLEER. The V gene end was trimmed by 4 bases and the J gene end by 4 bases; junction bases not matched to a gene: 7. The CDR3 is 16 residues long. The CDR3 loop is CASSPRDSSYNSPLHF. The CDR3 DNA sequence: TGCGCCAGCAGCCCTCGGGACAGCTCATATAATTCACCCCTCCACTTT.

CDR3 sequence reads: CASSLTPRVSLLYEQYF. The CDR3 coding sequence is TGTGCCAGCAGCTTAACCCCTAGAGTCTCACTACTCTACGAGCAGTACTTC. The chain employs TRBV7-6 and TRBJ2-7; no definite D call. From germline, CDR1 is SGHVS and CDR2 FNYEAQ. V lost 2 bases and J 3 bases, leaving 20 bases between the germline ends. This CDR3 comprises 17 residues.

The chain combines TRBV7-8 with TRBJ2-7; D gene uncertain. With 5 bases removed from V and 1 base from J, the gap between germline ends came to 9 bases. The CDR3 has 13 residues. Germline V CDR1 and CDR2: SGHVS, FQNEAQ. The CDR3 DNA sequence: TGTGCCAGCAGCCCATCAGTGTCCTACGAGCAGTACGTC. Amino acid sequence: CASSPSVSYEQYV.

CDR3 coding DNA: TGTGCCAGCAGCGTAGGGGGGCCTTGGAACACTGAAGCTTTCTTT. Encoded protein: CASSVGGPWNTEAFF. The rearrangement uses TRBV9 and TRBJ1-1, with TRBD1 as a possible D gene (6 bases). The V end was cut by 0 bases, the J end by 1 base, with 10 bases between. Per germline, CDR1 SGDLS and CDR2 YYNGEE. This CDR3 has 15 amino acids.

The rearrangement uses TRBV5-1 and TRBJ2-6; D may be TRBD1 (5 bases). Germline V lookup: CDR1 SGHRS, CDR2 YFSETQ. V was clipped by 4 bases and J by 0 bases, with 11 bases between them. This CDR3 is built from 16 residues. The CDR3 spells CASSGGHLSGANVLTF. The CDR3 nucleotides are TGCGCCAGCAGCGGCGGACACCTCTCTGGGGCCAACGTCCTGACTTTC.

This chain links TRBV28 with TRBJ1-3; D unclear. Germline CDR1 and CDR2: MDHEN and SYDVKM. This CDR3 contains 15 residues. The V end lost 8 bases, the J end lost 0 bases, and 14 bases lay between the germline ends. The CDR3 region is CASFPGHSSGNTIYF. The DNA of the CDR3 is TGTGCCAGCTTCCCAGGCCATTCCTCTGGAAACACCATATATTTT.

The rearrangement links TRBV7-3 to TRBJ2-1, with TRBD2 matching over 7 bases. V gave up 0 bases and J gave up 10 bases; unmatched junction bases: 9. This CDR3 is 15 amino acids long. The germline CDR1 and CDR2 sequences are SGHTA and FQGTGA. CDR3 nucleotide sequence: TGTGCCAGCAGCTTAACCTCGGGGGGACGAGGAGAGCAGTTCTTC. Protein sequence: CASSLTSGGRGEQFF.

J is TRBJ1-6 and V is TRBV9, with D perhaps matching TRBD1 (5 bases). The germline V gene has CDR1 SGDLS and CDR2 YYNGEE. The length of the CDR3 is 15 residues. Trimming pared 6 bases from V and 11 bases from J, leaving 21 bases between. The CDR3 loop is CASNPSGGVLTPLHF. Written as DNA, the CDR3 is TGTGCCAGCAACCCTAGCGGGGGGGTGCTGACACCCCTCCACTTT.

The V and J genes are TRBV18 and TRBJ1-2; 8 bases line up with TRBD1. The CDR3 totals 14 residues. Germline-derived CDR1 and CDR2 are KGHSH and LQKENI. Trimming cost V 0 bases and J 8 bases; bases outside gene matches: 5. CDR3 coding DNA: TGTGCCAGCTCACCACCGGAGGACAGGGTGGGCTACACCTTC. Its translation is CASSPPEDRVGYTF. The variable domain in full, completed from reference TRBV18 and TRBJ1-2, reads NAGVMQNPRHLVRRRGQEARLRCSPMKGHSHVYWYRQLPEEGLKFMVYLQKENIIDESGMPKERFSAEFPKEGPSILRIQQVVRGDSAAYFCASSPPEDRVGYTFGSGTRLTVV.

This rearrangement joins TRBV19 to TRBJ1-1, with 7 bases aligning to TRBD1. The CDR3 covers 15 residues. Trimming took 4 bases from V and 1 from J; bases not matched to a gene: 6. Per the germline V gene, CDR1 is LNHDA and CDR2 is SQIVND (reference sequence). The CDR3 loop reads CASSTGTAQNTEAFF. Written as DNA, the CDR3 is TGTGCCAGTAGTACCGGGACAGCTCAGAACACTGAAGCTTTCTTT.

This chain uses TRBV6-5 with TRBJ2-7; D possibly corresponds to TRBD2 (5 bases). V lost 2 bases, J lost 7 bases, and 18 bases lay in between. CDR3 length: 15 amino acids. Germline-derived CDR1 and CDR2 are MNHEY and SVGAGI. CDR3 in amino acids: CASSYLLAPRGEQYF. The DNA of the CDR3 is TGTGCCAGCAGTTACCTGTTAGCACCTCGGGGAGAGCAGTACTTC.

This clone was detected only a few times. The chain couples TRBV18 to TRBJ1-2; D not resolved. V dropped 6 bases and J dropped 4 bases, with 15 bases sitting between them. The CDR3 length is 14 residues. Germline V gives CDR1 KGHSH, CDR2 LQKENI. The CDR3 DNA reads TGTGCCAGCTCTCCTGAAACAGCAGCCTATGGCTACACCTTC. Translating gives CASSPETAAYGYTF.

The J gene is TRBJ1-2, the V gene TRBV5-8, with TRBD1 matching 12 bases. Losses at the gene ends were 0 bases for V and 8 bases for J; bases not matched to a gene: 5. The germline V gene has CDR1 SGHTS and CDR2 YDEGEE. The CDR3 has 15 residues. As DNA, the CDR3 is TGTGCCAGCAGCTTGGGGGACAGGGGGCCGGTCGGCTACACCTTC. Protein product: CASSLGDRGPVGYTF.

CDR3 amino acids: CASSLAPSGTSATGELFF. The CDR3 DNA sequence: TGTGCCAGCAGCCTCGCTCCCTCCGGGACTAGCGCTACCGGGGAGCTGTTTTTT. The chain is built from TRBV5-5 and TRBJ2-2, with 10 bases fitting TRBD2. Per the germline V gene, CDR1 is SGHKS and CDR2 is YYEKEE (reference sequence). V was pared by 4 bases and J by 5 bases, with 14 bases of the junction left unmatched. The CDR3 is 18 residues long.